These 16 T cell receptor beta chains originate from one sample sequenced in a study of Tregs in tolerant kidney transplant recipients. Libraries were prepared by immunoSEQ multiplex PCR; TCRdb keeps only in-frame clonotypes and omits some of them. This repertoire shows 40,000 to 50,000 clones, over 85% found once; its top ten account for 15% to 17%. Related graft donors supplied nonmyeloablative bone marrow transplants, and mixed chimerism was transient. The starting material was CD8+ T cells from blood (PBMCs), obtained 12 months after the transplant. The receptors stem from a human patient who received a combined kidney and bone marrow transplant. Some T cells may originate from the graft donor.

The rearrangement uses TRBV4-2 and TRBJ2-3, with a possible D match to TRBD1 (6 bases). This CDR3 has 16 residues. Germline V gene lookup returns CDR1 LGHNA and CDR2 YNFKEQ. Trimming took 4 bases from V and 0 from J, leaving 14 bases between them. CDR3 nucleotides: TGTGCCAGCAGCCCAACCGGGACAAGAAGCACAGATACGCAGTATTTT. Translation gives CASSPTGTRSTDTQYF.

The chain is built from TRBV30 and TRBJ1-1; no firm D call. The V and J ends lost 2 bases and 4 bases respectively, with 8 bases between them. The germline gives CDR1 GTSNPN, CDR2 SVGIG (reference sequence). This CDR3 comprises 12 residues. The CDR3 bases are TGTGCCTGGAGTCCCCTAGGCACTGAAGCTTTCTTT. It encodes CAWSPLGTEAFF. Filled out from reference TRBV30 and TRBJ1-1, the complete variable domain reads SQTIHQWPATLVQPVGSPLSLECTVEGTSNPNLYWYRQAAGRGLQLLFYSVGIGQISSEVPQNLSASRPQDRQFILSSKKLLLSDSGFYLCAWSPLGTEAFFGQGTRLTVV.

The rearrangement uses TRBV27 and TRBJ1-2; no firm D call. The CDR3 is 16 residues long. Germline V gene data show CDR1 as MNHEY and CDR2 as SMNVEV (reference sequence). The V gene lost 7 bases and the J gene lost 0 bases, with 18 bases spanning the gap. The CDR3 bases are TGTGCCAGCAAAAACCGGGCGGGTCCAGCTAACTATGGCTACACCTTC. It codes for CASKNRAGPANYGYTF.

V is TRBV7-3 and J is TRBJ2-1, with D possibly TRBD2 on 7 matching bases. V lost 3 bases to trimming and J lost 9 bases, with 12 bases between them. The CDR3 consists of 13 residues. The V gene's germline CDR1 is SGHTA and CDR2 FQGTGA. CDR3 sequence reads: CASSFRGGGEQFF. CDR3 in DNA: TGTGCCAGCAGCTTCCGGGGAGGGGGTGAGCAGTTCTTC. Full variable domain (missing parts from reference TRBV7-3 and TRBJ2-1): GAGVSQTPSNKVTEKGKYVELRCDPISGHTALYWYRQSLGQGPEFLIYFQGTGAADDSGLPNDRFFAVRPEGSVSTLKIQRTERGDSAVYLCASSFRGGGEQFFGPGTRLTVL.

This clone was observed once. This rearrangement joins TRBV7-7 to TRBJ2-2; tentative D call: TRBD2 (5 bases). V lost 3 bases, J lost 6 bases, and 8 bases lay in between. The CDR3 spans 13 residues. Germline CDR1 is SSHAT and CDR2 is FNYEAQ (reference sequence). CDR3 DNA sequence: TGTGCCAGCAGCTTCGGGGTCGCCGGGGAGCTGTTTTTT. Translation gives CASSFGVAGELFF.

The rearrangement links TRBV19 to TRBJ1-1; 8 bases align to TRBD1. V lost 7 bases to trimming and J lost 1 base; unmatched junction nucleotides: 8. The germline V gene has CDR1 LNHDA and CDR2 SQIVND (reference sequence). There are 15 residues in the CDR3. CDR3 nucleotides: TGTGCCAGTACGATTGGGGGGACAGGGAACACTGAAGCTTTCTTT. It codes for CASTIGGTGNTEAFF. The full variable domain, rest sourced from reference TRBV19 and TRBJ1-1, is DGGITQSPKYLFRKEGQNVTLSCEQNLNHDAMYWYRQDPGQGLRLIYYSQIVNDFQKGDIAEGYSVSREKKESFPLTVTSAQKNPTAFYLCASTIGGTGNTEAFFGQGTRLTVV.

The chain couples TRBV5-1 to TRBJ1-2, with D unresolved. The CDR3 totals 11 residues. The V end lost 3 bases, the J end lost 8 bases, and 8 bases lay between the germline ends. Germline V gene sequence: CDR1 SGHRS, CDR2 YFSETQ. CDR3 DNA: TGCGCCAGCAGCTCCCTCGAGGGCTACACCTTC. Protein sequence: CASSSLEGYTF.

V usage is TRBV21-1 and J usage is TRBJ2-7; whether TRBD1, the table's D call, matches the DNA was not checked. TRBV21-1 is marked as a pseudogene. The CDR3 is 13 amino acids. CDR3 DNA sequence: TGTGCCAGCTTTTCGACTGGGGGCAGCGAGCAGTACTTC. Translated: CASFSTGGSEQYF.

V is TRBV4-3 and J is TRBJ2-1; D remains unclear. The CDR3 consists of 16 residues. Germline V gene sequence: CDR1 LGHNA, CDR2 YSLEER. Trimming took 5 bases from V and 1 from J, leaving 15 bases between them. The CDR3 coding sequence is TGCGCCAGCAGCAAAAGCCCTACTAAGTCCTACAATGAGCAGTTCTTC. It codes for CASSKSPTKSYNEQFF.

V gene TRBV7-9 combines with J gene TRBJ2-1; D gene uncertain. The CDR3 consists of 15 residues. Trimming stripped 4 bases from V and 3 bases from J, with 13 bases between. The germline V gene has CDR1 SEHNR and CDR2 FQNEAQ (reference sequence). Written as DNA, the CDR3 is TGTGCCAGCAGCTCTACCGCCCCGGGCTACAATGAGCAGTTCTTC. It codes for CASSSTAPGYNEQFF.

This clone is a singleton in its sample. This chain uses TRBV27 with TRBJ2-6, with unresolved D. Trimming took off 5 bases at V and 0 bases at J, with 14 bases between the two ends. Germline loops: CDR1 MNHEY, CDR2 SMNVEV (reference sequence). The CDR3 spans 17 residues. The CDR3 protein is CASSPINSNSGANVLTF. The CDR3, as DNA: TGTGCCAGCAGTCCTATAAACAGTAACTCTGGGGCCAACGTCCTGACTTTC. Combining the CDR3 with reference TRBV27 and TRBJ2-6 gives the whole variable domain EAQVTQNPRYLITVTGKKLTVTCSQNMNHEYMSWYRQDPGLGLRQIYYSMNVEVTDKGDVPEGYKVSRKEKRNFPLILESPSPNQTSLYFCASSPINSNSGANVLTFGAGSRLTVL.

The chain employs TRBV14 and TRBJ1-2; 10 bases align to TRBD1. Trimming took 4 bases from V and 6 from J; bases not matched to a gene: 8. The CDR3 spans 15 residues. CDR1 and CDR2 (germline): SGHDN, FVKESK. The CDR3 here is CASSLDRTGGNGYTF. The DNA for the CDR3 is TGTGCCAGCAGCCTCGACAGGACAGGGGGAAATGGCTACACCTTC.

The V call is TRBV30, the J call TRBJ2-5, with 8 bases identical to TRBD2. Germline V gene data show CDR1 as GTSNPN and CDR2 as SVGIG (reference sequence). Unmatched junction bases numbered 14, after V lost 0 bases and J lost 5 bases. The CDR3 is 17 residues long. The CDR3 loop is CAWSVRPLPAGEETQYF. DNA of the CDR3: TGTGCCTGGAGTGTACGCCCCTTACCAGCGGGGGAGGAGACCCAGTACTTC.

V is TRBV7-6 and J is TRBJ2-5, with 9 nucleotides matching TRBD1. Germline-derived CDR1 and CDR2 are SGHVS and FNYEAQ. Unmatched junction bases numbered 11, after V lost 11 bases and J lost 4 bases. The CDR3 totals 14 residues. The CDR3 sequence is CASRGQGGRETQYF. CDR3 coding DNA: TGTGCCTCTAGGGGACAGGGTGGGCGAGAGACCCAGTACTTC.

As for this clone: Other DNA sequences in this specimen translate into the identical CDR3. The chain combines TRBV9 with TRBJ1-6; tentative D call: TRBD1 (6 bases). This CDR3 has 16 amino acids. The V end lost 3 bases, the J end lost 6 bases, and 16 bases lay between the germline ends. From germline, CDR1 is SGDLS and CDR2 YYNGEE. The CDR3 is CASSATIGQTNSPLHF. CDR3 nucleotide sequence: TGTGCCAGCAGCGCAACCATCGGACAGACTAATTCACCCCTCCACTTT.

This clone was counted a few times. The chain joins TRBV5-8 to TRBJ2-7; D gene uncertain. Trimming took off 6 bases at V and 5 bases at J, with 3 bases between the two ends. In germline, CDR1 is SGHTS, CDR2 YDEGEE. The CDR3 is 9 amino acids. For the CDR3, the DNA is TGTGCCAGCAAGCACGAGCAGTACTTC. This gives the protein CASKHEQYF.